The sequence of this TCR beta chain was determined in a study of blood T cell repertoires in COVID-19. Across the whole study: COVID-19 samples, acute and convalescent, were from the United States, Italy and Spain.

A single count supports this clone. Germline CDR1 reads MGHRA; CDR2 reads YSYEKL. Trimming removed 0 bases at V and 3 bases at J, with 12 bases between. The CDR3 runs 15 residues. As originally analysed: Researchers report that nucleated cell counts were estimated from reference gene primer amplification. The method was immunoSEQ multiplex PCR; TCRdb's version includes in-frame clones alone and lacks a portion of them. V and J calls and clone size are those listed in that table; D and trimming were worked out from the DNA. The table lists tens of thousands of clones, nearly 90% of them singletons. The genes are TRBV4-1 and TRBJ2-7, with D unresolved. The sequence was obtained from a man between 60 and 75 years old with acute or convalescent COVID-19. Sequenced input: peripheral blood. CDR3 loop: CASSQDITLSYEQYF. CDR3 coding DNA: TGCGCCAGCAGCCAAGATATCACCCTAAGCTACGAGCAGTACTTC.